One and the same sample provided the 2 T cell receptor beta chains below, sequenced in a study of T cells in Graves' hyperthyroidism and ophthalmopathy (dated by TCRdb to 2018 to 2020). The library came from multiplex PCR. Sequenced using an Illumina HiSeq 2000. TCR beta CDR3 regions were amplified from RNA transcripts. For the first round of RT-PCR on the TCR CDR3, the HTBI primer set was used together with the Qiagen OneStep RT-PCR kit. The public reads were quality trimmed at Q25 with fastp and then assembled into clones with MiXCR by TCRdb, keeping productive beta chains. Rows are combined by CDR3 protein, so each entry shows the most common genes and DNA. The sample table shows 500,000 to 650,000 distinct CDR3 sequences, and 15% to 20% are seen once. The ten biggest clones cover 17% of the sample. Material: blood. The receptors stem from a woman aged 18-29 years with Graves' ophthalmopathy.

This clonotype was counted between two and nine times. This sequence may be a read error, since a much larger clone differs from it by one base. The V call is TRBV12-3 or TRBV12-4, the J call TRBJ1-5; the D is unclear. This CDR3 has 14 amino acids. Trimming left V 0 bases short and J 1 base short, with 4 bases between. Here the CDR3 reads CASSLAESNQPQHF. DNA for the CDR3: TGTGCCAGCAGTTTAGCGGAGAGCAATCAGCCCCAGCATTTT.

This clonotype was detected ten times or more. The chain links TRBV20-1 to TRBJ2-1; 10 positions agree with TRBD2. Germline lookup yields CDR1 DFQATT and CDR2 SNEGSKA (reference sequence). CDR3 size: 13 residues. Trimming cost V 6 bases and J 3 bases; bases outside gene matches: 2. In DNA, the CDR3 is TGCAGTGCGTCTAGCGGGAGCTACAATGAGCAGTTCTTC. This codes for CSASSGSYNEQFF.